The clone carrying this T cell receptor (beta chain) was counted ten times or more. A TCRbeta library incorporating unique molecular identifiers was prepared. TCRdb recomputed calls from the PCR reads with MiXCR, one row per CDR3 protein. This table holds about 610,000 distinct CDR3 sequences, about 10% found once. These data belong to a study of T-cell reconstitution after alpha-beta-depleted transplantation in children. Sequencing was performed on PBMCs from the stem cell graft donor, taken from the stem cell graft. This clonotype was sampled from a human donor who donated a stem cell graft to a child with acute myeloid leukemia.

DNA for the CDR3: TGCGCCAGCAGCTTACAGGGGACTAACACCGGGGAGCTGTTTTTT. Translating gives CASSLQGTNTGELFF. The rearrangement uses TRBV5-1 and TRBJ2-2, with a possible D match to TRBD1 (7 bases). The germline V gene has CDR1 SGHRS and CDR2 YFSETQ. The CDR3 contains 15 residues. V lost 2 bases to trimming and J lost 2 bases, with 10 bases between them.